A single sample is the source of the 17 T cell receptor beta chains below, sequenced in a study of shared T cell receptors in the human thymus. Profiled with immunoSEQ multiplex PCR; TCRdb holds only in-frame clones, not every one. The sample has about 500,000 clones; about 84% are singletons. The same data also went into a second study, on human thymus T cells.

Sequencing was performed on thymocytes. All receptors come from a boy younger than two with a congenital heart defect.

The CDR3 nucleotides are TGTGCCAGTAGTATCACAGGGGGCTCCGGTCAGCCCCAGCATTTT. Protein: CASSITGGSGQPQHF. The gene calls are TRBV19 and TRBJ1-5; 9 bases map to TRBD1. V was clipped by 3 bases and J by 6 bases; unmatched bases: 6. The CDR3 totals 15 residues. Looked up from germline, CDR1 is LNHDA and CDR2 is SQIVND (reference sequence).

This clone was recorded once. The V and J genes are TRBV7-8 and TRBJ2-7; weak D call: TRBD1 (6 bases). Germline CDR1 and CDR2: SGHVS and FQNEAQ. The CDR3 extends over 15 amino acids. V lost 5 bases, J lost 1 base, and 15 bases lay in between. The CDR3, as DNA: TGTGCCAGCAGCCCACAGGGAATCCCGTCCTACGAGCAGTACTTC. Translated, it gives CASSPQGIPSYEQYF.

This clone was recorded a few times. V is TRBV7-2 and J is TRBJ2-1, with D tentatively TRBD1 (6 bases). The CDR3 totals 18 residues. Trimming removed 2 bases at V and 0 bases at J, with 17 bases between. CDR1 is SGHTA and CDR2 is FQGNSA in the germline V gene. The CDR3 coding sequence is TGTGCCAGCAGCTTAACTACTGGGGGCGGTAGCTCCTACAATGAGCAGTTCTTC. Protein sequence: CASSLTTGGGSSYNEQFF.

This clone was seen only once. CDR3 residues: CASRREGGTDTQYF. In DNA form, the CDR3 reads TGTGCAAGTCGCAGAGAGGGTGGCACAGATACGCAGTATTTT. The chain joins TRBV12-2 to TRBJ2-3; the listed D gene, TRBD2, was not tested against the DNA. TRBV12-2 is a recognized pseudogene. The CDR3 has 14 residues.

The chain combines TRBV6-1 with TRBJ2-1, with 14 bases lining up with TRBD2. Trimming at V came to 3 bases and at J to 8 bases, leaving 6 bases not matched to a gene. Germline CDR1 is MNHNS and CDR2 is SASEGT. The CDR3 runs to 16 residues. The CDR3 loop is CASSEPGLAGVDEQFF. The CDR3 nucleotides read TGTGCCAGCAGTGAGCCGGGACTAGCGGGAGTAGATGAGCAGTTCTTC.

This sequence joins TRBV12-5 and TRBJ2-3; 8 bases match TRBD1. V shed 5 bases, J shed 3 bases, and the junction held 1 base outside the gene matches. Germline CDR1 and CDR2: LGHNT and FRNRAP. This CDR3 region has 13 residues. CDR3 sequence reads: CASGQGATDTQYF. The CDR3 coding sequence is TGTGCTAGTGGTCAGGGGGCAACAGATACGCAGTATTTT.

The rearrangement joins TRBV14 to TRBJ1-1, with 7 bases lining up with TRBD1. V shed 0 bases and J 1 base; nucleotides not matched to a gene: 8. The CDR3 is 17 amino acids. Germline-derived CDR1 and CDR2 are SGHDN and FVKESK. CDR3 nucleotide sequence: TGTGCCAGCAGCCAAGATGGAGGGGGCGTGGAGAACACTGAAGCTTTCTTT. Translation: CASSQDGGGVENTEAFF.

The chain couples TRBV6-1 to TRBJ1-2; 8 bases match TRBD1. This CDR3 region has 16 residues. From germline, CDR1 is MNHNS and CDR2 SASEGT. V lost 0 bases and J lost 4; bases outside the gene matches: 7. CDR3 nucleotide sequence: TGTGCCAGCAGTGAAGCGCTTCCAGGACAGGGCTATGGCTACACCTTC. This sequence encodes CASSEALPGQGYGYTF.

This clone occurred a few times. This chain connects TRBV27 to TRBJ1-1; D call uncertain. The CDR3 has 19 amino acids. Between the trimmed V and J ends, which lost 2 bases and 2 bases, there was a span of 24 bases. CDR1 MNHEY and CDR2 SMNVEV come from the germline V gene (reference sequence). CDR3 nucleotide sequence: TGTGCCAGCAGTTTAAGTCGGGCAGCCCGGAACGGAGGAAACACTGAAGCTTTCTTT. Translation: CASSLSRAARNGGNTEAFF.

In DNA form, the CDR3 reads TGTGCCAGTAGTATCGTAGCGGGGGCCCATCAGCCCCAGCATTTT. Protein sequence: CASSIVAGAHQPQHF. V gene TRBV19 combines with J gene TRBJ1-5; perhaps TRBD1 as D (6 bases). The CDR3 is 15 residues long. The germline V and J ends were trimmed by 3 bases and 5 bases, with 14 bases remaining between them. Germline-derived CDR1 and CDR2 are LNHDA and SQIVND (reference sequence).

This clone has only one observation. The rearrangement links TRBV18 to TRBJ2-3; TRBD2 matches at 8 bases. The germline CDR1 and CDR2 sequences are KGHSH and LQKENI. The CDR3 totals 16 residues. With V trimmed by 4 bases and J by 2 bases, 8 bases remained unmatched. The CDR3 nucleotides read TGTGCCAGCTCACTCCCCGGGACTAGGATCACAGATACGCAGTATTTT. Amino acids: CASSLPGTRITDTQYF.

In DNA, the CDR3 is TGTGCCAGCAAGTCGCGGGGGGCGGTTGTTACGCAGTATTTT. It codes for CASKSRGAVVTQYF. The chain joins TRBV6-5 to TRBJ2-3, with 8 bases matching TRBD2. V lost 7 bases and J lost 8; bases outside the gene matches: 11. The length of the CDR3 is 14 residues. CDR1 MNHEY and CDR2 SVGAGI come from the germline V gene.

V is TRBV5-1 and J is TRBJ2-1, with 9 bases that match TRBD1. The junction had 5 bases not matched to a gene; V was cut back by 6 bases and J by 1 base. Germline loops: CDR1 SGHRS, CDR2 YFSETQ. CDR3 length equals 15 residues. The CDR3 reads CASTPDRGSYNEQFF. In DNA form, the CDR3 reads TGCGCCAGCACCCCGGACAGGGGATCCTACAATGAGCAGTTCTTC. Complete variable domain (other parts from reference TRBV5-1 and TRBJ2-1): KAGVTQTPRYLIKTRGQQVTLSCSPISGHRSVSWYQQTPGQGLQFLFEYFSETQRNKGNFPGRFSGRQFSNSRSEMNVSTLELGDSALYLCASTPDRGSYNEQFFGPGTRLTVL.

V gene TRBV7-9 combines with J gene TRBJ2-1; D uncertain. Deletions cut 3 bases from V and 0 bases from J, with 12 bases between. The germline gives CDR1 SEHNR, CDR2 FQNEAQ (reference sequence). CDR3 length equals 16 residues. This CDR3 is CASSFRLPSSYNEQFF. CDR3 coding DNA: TGTGCCAGCAGCTTTCGACTCCCAAGCTCCTACAATGAGCAGTTCTTC. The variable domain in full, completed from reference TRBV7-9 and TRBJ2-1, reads DTGVSQNPRHKITKRGQNVTFRCDPISEHNRLYWYRQTLGQGPEFLTYFQNEAQLEKSRLLSDRFSAERPKGSFSTLEIQRTEQGDSAMYLCASSFRLPSSYNEQFFGPGTRLTVL.

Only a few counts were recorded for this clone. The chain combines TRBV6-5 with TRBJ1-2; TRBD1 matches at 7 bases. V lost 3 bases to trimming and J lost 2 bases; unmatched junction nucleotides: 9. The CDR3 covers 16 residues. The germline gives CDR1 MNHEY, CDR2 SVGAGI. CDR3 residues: CASSYIRGPSNYGYTF. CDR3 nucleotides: TGTGCCAGCAGTTATATTAGGGGGCCGTCGAACTATGGCTACACCTTC.

The CDR3: CASSFNPVSGLVRANEQFF. As DNA, the CDR3 is TGTGCCAGCAGTTTCAATCCAGTCAGCGGTTTAGTAAGGGCAAATGAGCAGTTCTTC. The chain has TRBV27 and TRBJ2-1; a weak D match, TRBD2 (5 bases). V shed 3 bases and J shed 7 bases, with 28 bases lying between them. The CDR3 loop spans 19 amino acids. CDR1 and CDR2 from the germline V gene are MNHEY and SMNVEV (reference sequence).

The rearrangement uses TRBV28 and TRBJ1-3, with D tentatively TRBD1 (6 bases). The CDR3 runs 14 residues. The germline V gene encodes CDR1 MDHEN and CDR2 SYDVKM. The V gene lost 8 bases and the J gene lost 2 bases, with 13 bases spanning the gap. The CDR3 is CASLDRNPGNTIYF. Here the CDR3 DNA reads TGTGCCAGCCTCGACAGGAACCCTGGAAACACCATATATTTT.